The 23 T cell receptor beta chains presented below share a single source sample, sequenced in a study of shared clonotypes between healthy human individuals. The assay was immunoSEQ multiplex PCR, and TCRdb's table has in-frame clones only and misses some. The sample carries roughly 2,000,000 clones, approximately 92% recorded once. The naive CD8 fraction comprised CD45RO-negative cells positively selected for CCR7 and excluded terminally differentiated effector memory CD45RA+ cells. The sequenced material came from naive CD8+ T cells from PBMCs. The receptors originated from a man in his late teens or twenties in good health. Some clones in this sample may be carry-over from other donors' samples.

This sequence joins TRBV5-6 and TRBJ2-3; unclear D gene. The germline CDR1 and CDR2 sequences are SGHDT and YYEEEE. V was pared by 3 bases and J by 5 bases, with 4 bases between. The CDR3 runs to 11 residues. CDR3 protein: CASSYQDTQYF. CDR3 sequence (DNA): TGTGCCAGCAGCTATCAAGATACGCAGTATTTT.

Only a few counts were recorded for this clone. The chain's CDR3 is CASSFPGTGAGELFF. In DNA form, the CDR3 reads TGTGCCAGCAGCTTCCCTGGGACAGGGGCCGGGGAGCTGTTTTTT. V gene TRBV7-9 combines with J gene TRBJ2-2, with 10 positions matching TRBD1. This CDR3 is 15 amino acids long. V was clipped by 3 bases and J by 6 bases; unmatched bases: 4. Germline lookup yields CDR1 SEHNR and CDR2 FQNEAQ (reference sequence).

The V and J genes are TRBV27 and TRBJ1-1; D possibly corresponds to TRBD1 (6 bases). The V gene lost 8 bases and the J gene lost 4 bases, with 8 bases spanning the gap. The length of the CDR3 is 11 residues. CDR1 is MNHEY and CDR2 is SMNVEV in the germline V gene (reference sequence). DNA for the CDR3: TGTGCCAGCGGCAGGGGCACTGAAGCTTTCTTT. Translation gives CASGRGTEAFF.

This rearrangement joins TRBV5-4 to TRBJ1-1; no firm D call. The CDR3 runs to 14 residues. The germline V and J ends were trimmed by 0 bases and 4 bases, with 10 bases remaining between them. CDR1 and CDR2 (germline): SGHNT, YYREEE (reference sequence). CDR3 bases: TGTGCCAGCAGCTTGGGGTTCAGAGGCACTGAAGCTTTCTTT. Translating it yields CASSLGFRGTEAFF.

About this clone itself: Other DNA variants within this sample encode the same CDR3. The chain has TRBV4-3 and TRBJ2-7; perhaps TRBD2 as D (6 bases). Per germline, CDR1 LGHNA and CDR2 YSLEER. The CDR3 runs 14 residues. The V and J ends lost 0 bases and 1 base respectively, with 7 bases between them. The CDR3 bases are TGCGCCAGCAGCCAAGATCGGGGGTCCTACGAGCAGTACTTC. It codes for CASSQDRGSYEQYF.

This clone was seen just once. The V call is TRBV4-1, the J call TRBJ2-1; TRBD2 might be the D (7 bases). The CDR3 runs to 16 residues. V shed 3 bases and J shed 9 bases, with 21 bases lying between them. Germline V gene lookup returns CDR1 MGHRA and CDR2 YSYEKL. For the CDR3, the DNA is TGCGCCAGCAGCCAGGGGGCGGGAGAGATGCTTATTGAGCAGTTCTTC. Translating gives CASSQGAGEMLIEQFF.

V gene TRBV6-6 combines with J gene TRBJ1-5, with D possibly being TRBD1 (5 bases). With 6 bases removed from V and 3 bases from J, the gap between germline ends came to 9 bases. CDR3 length: 13 residues. Germline CDR1 MNHNY, CDR2 SVGAGI (reference sequence). The CDR3 spells CASRSGTNQPQHF. The CDR3 nucleotides are TGTGCCAGCAGATCGGGGACCAATCAGCCCCAGCATTTT.

V gene TRBV27 combines with J gene TRBJ2-7; D may be TRBD2 (6 bases). There are 12 residues in the CDR3. Germline assignment: CDR1 MNHEY and CDR2 SMNVEV (reference sequence). The germline V and J ends were trimmed by 8 bases and 6 bases, with 14 bases remaining between them. In nucleotides, the CDR3 is TGTGCCAGCGGGCGGGGTGGGAGCGAGCAGTACTTC. It specifies CASGRGGSEQYF.

As concerns this clone: This sample includes further DNA sequences coding for the same CDR3. V gene TRBV28 combines with J gene TRBJ2-7; 10 bases line up with TRBD1. Germline assignment: CDR1 MDHEN and CDR2 SYDVKM. The junction had 2 bases not matched to a gene; V was cut back by 6 bases and J by 3 bases. The CDR3 runs to 13 residues. The CDR3 DNA sequence: TGTGCCAGCAGAAGGGACAGGGGCTACGAGCAGTACTTC. Translating gives CASRRDRGYEQYF.

The chain has TRBV6-1 and TRBJ1-1; TRBD1 is a possible D gene (5 bases). V gave up 11 bases and J gave up 0 bases, with 10 bases separating them. The CDR3 has 12 amino acids. The germline V gene has CDR1 MNHNS and CDR2 SASEGT. The chain's CDR3 is CAVREMNTEAFF. In DNA, the CDR3 is TGTGCCGTCAGGGAGATGAACACTGAAGCTTTCTTT.

The chain joins TRBV28 to TRBJ2-3; 9 bases agree with TRBD2. The CDR3 loop spans 20 amino acids. From germline, CDR1 is MDHEN and CDR2 SYDVKM. V gave up 3 bases and J gave up 6 bases; unmatched junction bases: 22. The CDR3 protein is CASSFWLSSGTSPTMDTQYF. CDR3 DNA: TGTGCCAGCAGTTTCTGGCTTTCCTCCGGGACTAGCCCCACAATGGATACGCAGTATTTT.

This clone showed up just once. The chain links TRBV13 to TRBJ2-2; D is possibly TRBD2 (5 bases). With 0 bases removed from V and 1 base from J, the gap between germline ends came to 12 bases. The CDR3 spans 17 residues. Germline V lookup: CDR1 PRHDT, CDR2 FYEKMQ (reference sequence). CDR3: CASSLGLRGLNTGELFF. Here the CDR3 DNA reads TGTGCCAGCAGCTTAGGCCTTCGGGGATTGAACACCGGGGAGCTGTTTTTT.

This clone was recorded only once. This chain connects TRBV6-1 to TRBJ2-7; D gene uncertain. The CDR3 spans 15 residues. V was shortened by 6 bases and J by 6 bases, with 21 bases between the two germline ends. The germline V gene has CDR1 MNHNS and CDR2 SASEGT. The CDR3 sequence is CASRKTLELWGEQYF. The DNA for the CDR3 is TGTGCCAGCAGAAAAACTTTGGAGTTATGGGGCGAGCAGTACTTC.

The V gene is TRBV5-1, the J gene TRBJ2-5, with TRBD1 matching 10 bases. The germline V gene encodes CDR1 SGHRS and CDR2 YFSETQ. Unmatched junction bases numbered 8, after V lost 4 bases and J lost 5 bases. The CDR3 consists of 15 residues. CDR3 protein: CASSGGTGAGETQYF. CDR3 coding DNA: TGCGCCAGCAGCGGCGGGACAGGGGCTGGGGAGACCCAGTACTTC. Full variable domain (missing parts from reference TRBV5-1 and TRBJ2-5): KAGVTQTPRYLIKTRGQQVTLSCSPISGHRSVSWYQQTPGQGLQFLFEYFSETQRNKGNFPGRFSGRQFSNSRSEMNVSTLELGDSALYLCASSGGTGAGETQYFGPGTRLLVL.

V is TRBV4-3 and J is TRBJ2-1, with 8 bases fitting TRBD1. The CDR3 is made up of 14 amino acids. J was trimmed by 8 bases and V by 1 base; bases with no gene match: 4. The germline V gene has CDR1 LGHNA and CDR2 YSLEER. As DNA, the CDR3 is TGCGCCAGCAGCCAAGGGACAGGGAGTGATGAGCAGTTCTTC. Translation gives CASSQGTGSDEQFF.

V and J are TRBV6-6 and TRBJ2-3; 10 bases fit TRBD2. CDR3 size: 14 residues. Germline V lookup: CDR1 MNHNY, CDR2 SVGAGI (reference sequence). With V trimmed by 7 bases and J by 4 bases, 5 bases remained unmatched. The CDR3 DNA sequence: TGTGCCAGCACCCTAGCGGGAGTCGCAGATACGCAGTATTTT. Its translation: CASTLAGVADTQYF.

CDR3 nucleotides: TGTGCCAGCAGCGTCGACAGGGGAGGTTCAAGAAACACCATATATTTT. This gives the protein CASSVDRGGSRNTIYF. V is TRBV9 and J is TRBJ1-3; 8 bases are shared with TRBD1. The CDR3 contains 16 residues. The J segment lost 5 bases and the V segment lost 2 bases, leaving 9 bases of the junction unmatched. Germline V lookup: CDR1 SGDLS, CDR2 YYNGEE.

The V and J genes are TRBV4-2 and TRBJ1-2, with 8 positions matching TRBD1. Germline CDR1 reads LGHNA; CDR2 reads YNFKEQ. The CDR3 is 17 residues long. Losses at the gene ends were 4 bases for V and 9 bases for J; bases not matched to a gene: 19. The DNA of the CDR3 is TGTGCCAGCAGCCGATCCCTTGGGACAGGCCCATCTATGAGCTACACCTTC. Translating it yields CASSRSLGTGPSMSYTF.

The chain is built from TRBV7-9 and TRBJ1-1; maybe TRBD1 (5 bases). The CDR3 runs to 14 residues. Trimming took off 8 bases at V and 7 bases at J, with 20 bases between the two ends. Per the germline V gene, CDR1 is SEHNR and CDR2 is FQNEAQ (reference sequence). CDR3 DNA: TGTGCCAGCCTGGGCTTAGGGGACCGCGGTGAAGCTTTCTTT. Encoded protein: CASLGLGDRGEAFF.

As regards this clone: This same CDR3 is encoded by further DNA sequences in the sample. The J gene is TRBJ2-1, the V gene TRBV4-3, with D possibly TRBD1 on 6 matching bases. The V end was cut by 2 bases, the J end by 7 bases, with 9 bases between. The CDR3 covers 13 residues. Per germline, CDR1 LGHNA and CDR2 YSLEER. The DNA of the CDR3 is TGCGCCAGCAGCCAATCAGGGGTGAATGAGCAGTTCTTC. Its protein product is CASSQSGVNEQFF.

The chain employs TRBV9 and TRBJ2-2; 7 bases agree with TRBD2. CDR3 length: 15 residues. Losses at the gene ends were 2 bases for V and 1 base for J; bases not matched to a gene: 2. Germline V gene lookup returns CDR1 SGDLS and CDR2 YYNGEE. The DNA of the CDR3 is TGTGCCAGCAGCGTTGGGACTATGAACACCGGGGAGCTGTTTTTT. Encoded protein: CASSVGTMNTGELFF. Variable domain in full (rest from reference TRBV9 and TRBJ2-2): DSGVTQTPKHLITATGQRVTLRCSPRSGDLSVYWYQQSLDQGLQFLIQYYNGEERAKGNILERFSAQQFPDLHSELNLSSLELGDSALYFCASSVGTMNTGELFFGEGSRLTVL.

The chain is built from TRBV6-5 and TRBJ1-2; D gene uncertain. Trimming cost V 6 bases and J 4 bases, with 6 bases left between them. This CDR3 comprises 11 residues. Germline assignment: CDR1 MNHEY and CDR2 SVGAGI. The CDR3: CASRTSYGYTF. The CDR3 DNA reads TGTGCCAGCAGGACCAGCTATGGCTACACCTTC.

The chain combines TRBV7-9 with TRBJ2-1; a possible D gene is TRBD2 (6 bases). Looked up from germline, CDR1 is SEHNR and CDR2 is FQNEAQ (reference sequence). Deletions cut 2 bases from V and 7 bases from J, with 21 bases between. The CDR3 is 17 amino acids. CDR3 coding DNA: TGTGCCAGCAGCTTATCGGGTCTGGAGGGAGTAAAAAATGAGCAGTTCTTC. It translates to CASSLSGLEGVKNEQFF.